The 25 T cell receptor beta chains in this list originate from one sample, sequenced in a study of chemoradiotherapy in HPV16-positive cancers (dated 2022 in TCRdb). To prepare the library, the immunoSEQ multiplex PCR assay was applied. This immuneACCESS table, as held by TCRdb, lists in-frame sequences with V and J called but not all clones. Of the missing ones, under half trace to an unresolved V gene in checked studies; the others have no known cause. This sample comprises several thousand clones, around 78% of them detected only once. The top ten clonotypes cover 6.5% to 8% of the sample. Sampling was carried out from a patient who underwent chemoradiotherapy. These receptors all come from a human donor with HPV-associated anogenital cancer.

The chain is built from TRBV6-5 and TRBJ1-5; the match to TRBD1 covers 7 bases. Germline V lookup: CDR1 MNHEY, CDR2 SVGAGI. The CDR3 is 14 residues long. V was clipped by 6 bases and J by 3 bases; unmatched bases: 5. CDR3 sequence: CASSADRANQPQHF. CDR3 nucleotide sequence: TGTGCCAGCAGCGCAGACAGGGCCAATCAGCCCCAGCATTTT.

The genes are TRBV5-1 and TRBJ2-5; perhaps D is TRBD1 or TRBD2 (6 bases each). The germline V and J ends were trimmed by 7 bases and 0 bases, with 16 bases remaining between them. CDR1 SGHRS and CDR2 YFSETQ come from the germline V gene. This CDR3 spans 15 amino acids. CDR3 nucleotides: TGCGCCAGCGAGGGGGGCACCCCGAACCAAGAGACCCAGTACTTC. Translated: CASEGGTPNQETQYF.

V usage is TRBV4-2 and J usage is TRBJ2-3; TRBD2 matches at 12 bases. V lost 5 bases to trimming and J lost 4 bases; unmatched junction nucleotides: 4. This CDR3 has 15 amino acids. Germline V gives CDR1 LGHNA, CDR2 YNFKEQ. The CDR3 protein is CASSEASGGADTQYF. The CDR3 DNA follows: TGTGCCAGCAGCGAAGCTAGCGGGGGGGCAGATACGCAGTATTTT.

Comments on this clone: The germline gene is not matched at one end of the junction; a read error may be the cause. The chain uses TRBV6-5 and TRBJ2-3, with 9 bases fitting TRBD2. In germline, CDR1 is MNHEY, CDR2 SVGAGI. CDR3 length equals 15 residues. The CDR3 DNA sequence: TGTGCCAGCAGTTACTCTGGGACTAGCAGAGATACGCAGTATTTT. It yields the protein CASSYSGTSRDTQYF.

The chain couples TRBV11-3 to TRBJ2-1, with D unresolved. Germline values: CDR1 SGHNT, CDR2 YENEEA. V lost 1 base to trimming and J lost 10 bases, with 17 bases between them. The CDR3 is 15 amino acids. In DNA, the CDR3 is TGTGCCAGCAGCTTAGTAGCCGCTCCTGCAAGCGAGCAGTTCTTC. Translating gives CASSLVAAPASEQFF.

This clone was detected a few times. The V gene is TRBV2, the J gene TRBJ2-7; D may be TRBD2 (6 bases). V gave up 6 bases and J gave up 3 bases, with 12 bases separating them. CDR1 is SNHLY and CDR2 is FYNNEI in the germline V gene. CDR3 length: 13 amino acids. The chain's CDR3 is CASSRTTYYEQYF. The DNA of the CDR3 is TGTGCCAGCAGCCGGACTACCTACTACGAGCAGTACTTC.

Concerning this clone itself: Additional DNA sequences in this sample encode the identical CDR3. The rearrangement joins TRBV15 to TRBJ1-5; D is unresolved. Per germline, CDR1 LNHNV and CDR2 YYDKDF (reference sequence). This CDR3 contains 12 residues. The ends were cut back, 0 bases at V and 4 bases at J, with 1 base in the middle. CDR3 sequence reads: CATSRENQPQHF. DNA of the CDR3: TGTGCCACCAGCAGAGAAAATCAGCCCCAGCATTTT.

The J gene is TRBJ1-2, the V gene TRBV6-1; tentative D call: TRBD1 (5 bases). The CDR3 has 15 amino acids. Trimming pared 3 bases from V and 4 bases from J, leaving 15 bases between. Germline V lookup: CDR1 MNHNS, CDR2 SASEGT. In DNA form, the CDR3 reads TGTGCCAGCAGTGACGGGACTTTTACAGGCTATGGCTACACCTTC. As protein: CASSDGTFTGYGYTF.

The genes are TRBV4-1 and TRBJ2-7; D possibly corresponds to TRBD1 (6 bases). From germline, CDR1 is MGHRA and CDR2 YSYEKL. The V end was cut by 8 bases, the J end by 0 bases, with 14 bases between. The CDR3 has 14 residues. Here the CDR3 reads CASRLEDSSYEQYF. CDR3 DNA: TGCGCCAGCCGACTGGAGGACAGCTCCTACGAGCAGTACTTC.

This clone was seen only a few times. Here the CDR3 DNA reads TGTGCCAGCAGTGAAGCGCTTACGGCTTTCTTT. Its protein product is CASSEALTAFF. The chain uses TRBV2 and TRBJ1-1; no clear D. This CDR3 spans 11 amino acids. Germline V gene lookup returns CDR1 SNHLY and CDR2 FYNNEI. V lost 0 bases to trimming and J lost 11 bases, with 7 bases between them.

The chain couples TRBV7-3 to TRBJ2-1, with 11 bases matching TRBD2. Trimming removed 5 bases from V and 7 bases from J; junction bases left unmatched: 19. The CDR3 is 19 amino acids. The germline gives CDR1 SGHTA, CDR2 FQGTGA. As DNA, the CDR3 is TGTGCCAGCAGCCAAGGAACTAGCGGGAGTATTTGGTCCCTAAATGAGCAGTTCTTC. Its translation is CASSQGTSGSIWSLNEQFF.

This clone turned up a few times. V usage is TRBV27 and J usage is TRBJ2-7; 9 bases match TRBD1. Germline V gene sequence: CDR1 MNHEY, CDR2 SMNVEV (reference sequence). Trimming at V came to 9 bases and at J to 2 bases, leaving 8 bases not matched to a gene. This CDR3 region has 14 residues. The CDR3 DNA reads as TGTGCCAGACGGGACAGGGTGAAAACCTACGAGCAGTACTTC. It codes for CARRDRVKTYEQYF.

The V and J genes are TRBV6-5 and TRBJ2-5; 7 bases align to TRBD2. Germline loops: CDR1 MNHEY, CDR2 SVGAGI. The CDR3 is 15 amino acids. V lost 4 bases, J lost 1 base, and 6 bases stayed unmatched. The CDR3 DNA reads as TGTGCCAGCAGTTTTGGAGCTAGCGGCCAAGAGACCCAGTACTTC. Translating it yields CASSFGASGQETQYF.

The chain is built from TRBV28 and TRBJ2-7; 10 bases line up with TRBD2. This CDR3 comprises 15 residues. J was trimmed by 2 bases and V by 3 bases; bases with no gene match: 4. In germline, CDR1 is MDHEN, CDR2 SYDVKM. The CDR3 nucleotides read TGTGCCAGCAGTTTCCTTAGCGGGAGGACCTACGAGCAGTACTTC. It yields the protein CASSFLSGRTYEQYF.

This chain connects TRBV30 to TRBJ1-6; TRBD1 agrees at 10 bases. Per the germline V gene, CDR1 is GTSNPN and CDR2 is SVGIG (reference sequence). Trimming removed 7 bases from V and 7 bases from J; junction bases left unmatched: 19. This CDR3 has 18 residues. CDR3 loop: CASKPGQGFMGENSPLHF. CDR3 DNA: TGTGCCTCAAAACCGGGACAGGGGTTTATGGGTGAAAATTCACCCCTCCACTTT.

This chain links TRBV4-3 with TRBJ1-4; a weak D match, TRBD1 (5 bases). V lost 4 bases and J lost 7, with 7 bases in between. The CDR3 consists of 12 residues. Germline values: CDR1 LGHNA, CDR2 YSLEER. This CDR3 reads CASSPGTEKLFF. The CDR3 DNA reads TGCGCCAGCAGCCCAGGGACTGAAAAACTGTTTTTT.

The chain recombines TRBV14 with TRBJ2-7; D is uncertain. V lost 7 bases and J 7 bases, leaving 17 bases between the germline ends. Germline V lookup: CDR1 SGHDN, CDR2 FVKESK. The CDR3 contains 13 residues. The CDR3 coding sequence is TGTGCCAGCACCGACGCAATTTTGGGGGAGCAGTACTTC. Encoded protein: CASTDAILGEQYF.

This clone occurred a few times. This is likely a read error, given that the CDR3 carries no conserved phenylalanine or tryptophan at its end. The DNA is left out, because the CDR3 cannot be placed on it with certainty; the CDR3 is given as TCRdb lists it. The J gene is TRBJ1-5, the V gene TRBV6-5. Per the germline V gene, CDR1 is MNHEY and CDR2 is SVGAGI. Including both end residues, the CDR3 is 9 amino acids long. CDR3 protein: CASSYPLRL.

The chain employs TRBV7-3 and TRBJ2-1, with 9 bases identical to TRBD2. Per the germline V gene, CDR1 is SGHTA and CDR2 is FQGTGA. CDR3 size: 15 residues. V gave up 5 bases and J gave up 7 bases; unmatched junction bases: 9. The CDR3 region has the DNA TGTGCCAGCAGCCCTTGGGCGGGAGGGCTGAATGAGCAGTTCTTC. This translates into CASSPWAGGLNEQFF.

The J gene is TRBJ1-5, the V gene TRBV28, with 7 bases lining up with TRBD1. The V gene end was trimmed by 5 bases and the J gene end by 1 base; junction bases not matched to a gene: 5. The CDR3 totals 15 residues. Germline assignment: CDR1 MDHEN and CDR2 SYDVKM. DNA of the CDR3: TGTGCCAGCAGTCCTGACAGGGTGAGCAATCAGCCCCAGCATTTT. It yields the protein CASSPDRVSNQPQHF.

This clone appeared once. This chain uses TRBV23-1 with TRBJ2-4, with a tentative D call TRBD2 (5 bases). TRBV23-1 belongs to the ORF category, with a function that is uncertain. This CDR3 comprises 15 residues. The V end was cut by 3 bases, the J end by 4 bases, with 13 bases between. The CDR3 loop reads CASSQFAAAKNIQYF. The CDR3 nucleotides read TGCGCCAGCAGTCAGTTCGCAGCGGCTAAAAACATTCAGTACTTC.

The chain links TRBV2 to TRBJ2-5, with D maybe TRBD2 (6 bases). The J call may be incorrect, as the DNA end agrees better with TRBJ2-7. The CDR3 is 14 amino acids. Germline CDR1 SNHLY, CDR2 FYNNEI. CDR3 nucleotide sequence: TGTGCCAGCAGTGAGGGCGGGGCCAACTACGAGCAGTACTTC. Its protein is CASSEGGANYEQYF.

The V and J genes are TRBV4-1 and TRBJ1-4, with a weak D call TRBD1 (5 bases). Germline CDR1 MGHRA, CDR2 YSYEKL. The CDR3 runs to 16 residues. Trimming shortened V by 1 base and J by 8 bases, and 17 bases separated the two germline ends. The CDR3: CASSQVGTVRGEKLFF. In DNA, the CDR3 is TGCGCCAGCAGCCAAGTCGGGACGGTAAGGGGAGAAAAACTGTTTTTT.

V is TRBV7-9 and J is TRBJ2-7; D uncertain. The V and J ends lost 4 bases and 2 bases respectively, with 12 bases between them. Germline assignment: CDR1 SEHNR and CDR2 FQNEAQ (reference sequence). CDR3 length: 14 amino acids. Written as DNA, the CDR3 is TGTGCCAGCAGCTACTATTCGGGCCCCTACGAGCAGTACTTC. Residues: CASSYYSGPYEQYF.

The V call is TRBV19, the J call TRBJ2-7, with D uncertain. CDR1 and CDR2 (germline): LNHDA, SQIVND (reference sequence). The CDR3 is made up of 15 amino acids. V lost 3 bases and J 1 base, leaving 13 bases between the germline ends. CDR3 nucleotide sequence: TGTGCCAGTAGTATTAGGGAACATGGGTCCTACGAGCAGTACTTC. It codes for CASSIREHGSYEQYF.